The clone carrying this T cell receptor (beta chain) was seen only a few times. Antigen specificity is unknown. This sample is part of a study of cytomegalovirus exposure and HLA in healthy donors. Study-wide background: Out of around 360 genotyped donors, about 80% belonged to the Caucasian-associated ancestry cluster.

The V and J ends lost 7 bases and 0 bases respectively, with 9 bases between them. This CDR3 region has 12 residues. Per the germline V gene, CDR1 is SQVTM and CDR2 is ANQGSEA. The PCR had 60 Vbeta and 13 Jbeta primers. Here immunoSEQ multiplex PCR was the method, and the copy in TCRdb shows in-frame clones only, minus some. Of 150,000 to 200,000 clones listed, approximately 81% were seen once; the top ten hold about 1.5%. Study-wide results and caveats: TCR beta chains associated with HLA were, in a later analysis, more clonally expanded than equally common others. Sequencing depth roughly uniform across donors was assumed in presence/absence analyses. In a later analysis, CMV-associated beta chains were mostly HLA-associated, it appeared.

Sequencing was performed on PBMCs. This chain connects TRBV29-1 to TRBJ1-2; a possible D gene is TRBD1 (6 bases). The receptor was derived from a male donor in good health and CMV-seronegative. CDR3 nucleotide sequence: TGCAGCGGCCAGGGGTCTAACTATGGCTACACCTTC. Translation gives CSGQGSNYGYTF.